A single sample is the source of the 26 T cell receptor beta chains below, sequenced in a study of cytomegalovirus exposure and HLA in healthy donors. PCR amplification relied on 60 Vbeta primers (plus 13 Jbeta primers). Measured with immunoSEQ multiplex PCR; TCRdb has only the in-frame clones, and not every one. The table lists 40,000 to 55,000 clones, 72% of them singletons. Input material: PBMCs. All receptors come from a woman between 50 and 59 years old in good health and CMV-seronegative.

Here the CDR3 reads CASSILTSGRSEQFF. CDR3 DNA: TGTGCCAGTAGTATTTTGACTAGCGGGAGGAGTGAGCAGTTCTTC. The chain joins TRBV19 to TRBJ2-1; 13 bases are shared with TRBD2. This CDR3 region has 15 residues. Per germline, CDR1 LNHDA and CDR2 SQIVND (reference sequence). V trimming: 3 bases; J trimming: 9 bases; junction bases outside the gene matches: 5.

This rearrangement joins TRBV5-1 to TRBJ2-3, with a weak D call TRBD1 (5 bases). V lost 4 bases and J lost 10, with 16 bases in between. There are 13 residues in the CDR3. The germline V gene encodes CDR1 SGHRS and CDR2 YFSETQ. CDR3 sequence reads: CASSPGQAASQYF. In DNA form, the CDR3 reads TGCGCCAGCAGCCCCGGACAAGCTGCCTCGCAGTATTTT.

The rearrangement links TRBV28 to TRBJ1-1, with TRBD1 as a possible D gene (5 bases). V lost 11 bases and J 10 bases, leaving 20 bases between the germline ends. Germline-derived CDR1 and CDR2 are MDHEN and SYDVKM. The CDR3 totals 12 residues. The CDR3 nucleotides read TGTGCCTCAACTCGGGGGACCGGGGGAGCTTTCTTT. Translating gives CASTRGTGGAFF.

The CDR3 region has the DNA TGTGCCAGCAGCTTAGATCTAGGTGGAGGGGGCGGCGCTGAAGCTTTCTTT. This encodes CASSLDLGGGGGAEAFF. The rearrangement uses TRBV11-2 and TRBJ1-1; 7 bases match TRBD1. J gave up 6 bases and V 0 bases, and 13 bases lay outside the gene matches. Germline CDR1 reads SGHAT; CDR2 reads FQNNGV. The CDR3 is 17 residues long.

The V and J genes are TRBV5-6 and TRBJ1-2; 10 nucleotides match TRBD1. With V trimmed by 4 bases and J by 0 bases, 3 bases remained unmatched. This CDR3 is 15 amino acids long. Germline loops: CDR1 SGHDT, CDR2 YYEEEE. Here the CDR3 reads CASSPGTGANYGYTF. CDR3 in DNA: TGTGCCAGCAGCCCCGGGACAGGGGCTAACTATGGCTACACCTTC.

The chain carries TRBV7-9 and TRBJ2-1, with 8 bases matching TRBD2. V was clipped by 10 bases and J by 3 bases; unmatched bases: 14. Germline V gene lookup returns CDR1 SEHNR and CDR2 FQNEAQ (reference sequence). The CDR3 runs to 16 residues. CDR3 loop: CAINGGAGGGYNEQFF. The CDR3 coding sequence is TGTGCCATCAACGGGGGGGCGGGAGGAGGCTACAATGAGCAGTTCTTC.

V gene TRBV2 combines with J gene TRBJ1-6, with D possibly matching TRBD1 (6 bases). The V gene lost 7 bases and the J gene lost 8 bases, with 12 bases spanning the gap. CDR3 length equals 13 residues. CDR1 is SNHLY, CDR2 FYNNEI, per germline. Written as DNA, the CDR3 is TGTGCCAGCACCCGGGACACAGATTCACCCCTCCACTTT. It encodes CASTRDTDSPLHF.

The chain combines TRBV7-2 with TRBJ2-1; 10 bases align to TRBD2. Germline lookup yields CDR1 SGHTA and CDR2 FQGNSA. The CDR3 spans 17 residues. The trim removed 1 base at V and 10 bases at J, leaving 13 bases unmatched. For the CDR3, the DNA is TGTGCCAGCAGCTTAGTGTCTAGCGGGGGTTACCCGGGCGAGCAGTTCTTC. It translates to CASSLVSSGGYPGEQFF. The complete variable domain, with remaining parts taken from reference TRBV7-2 and TRBJ2-1, reads GAGVSQSPSNKVTEKGKDVELRCDPISGHTALYWYRQSLGQGLEFLIYFQGNSAPDKSGLPSDRFSAERTGGSVSTLTIQRTQQEDSAVYLCASSLVSSGGYPGEQFFGPGTRLTVL.

The chain uses TRBV5-1 and TRBJ2-2; no definite D call. Germline CDR1 reads SGHRS; CDR2 reads YFSETQ. V lost 0 bases and J lost 4, with 7 bases in between. The CDR3 is 14 residues long. The CDR3 loop is CASSLGRGTGELFF. The CDR3 DNA sequence: TGCGCCAGCAGCTTGGGTCGAGGCACCGGGGAGCTGTTTTTT.

V usage is TRBV9 and J usage is TRBJ1-4, with D hard to call. Germline CDR1 SGDLS, CDR2 YYNGEE. This CDR3 contains 15 residues. V dropped 4 bases and J dropped 3 bases, with 13 bases sitting between them. The CDR3 coding sequence is TGTGCCAGCAGCTCGGGCGGAGGGTCTAATGAAAAACTGTTTTTT. Translation: CASSSGGGSNEKLFF.

In this sample, this clone turned up a few times. The chain employs TRBV2 and TRBJ1-5; D not certain. The germline gives CDR1 SNHLY, CDR2 FYNNEI. The V end lost 4 bases, the J end lost 5 bases, and 9 bases lay between the germline ends. The CDR3 spans 13 residues. Here the CDR3 reads CASSAVEDQPQHF. CDR3 DNA sequence: TGTGCCAGCAGTGCAGTTGAGGATCAGCCCCAGCATTTT.

CDR3 nucleotides: TGTGCCTGGAAAGAGGTGGGTAGCTCCTACAATGAGCAGTTCTTC. It specifies CAWKEVGSSYNEQFF. The V gene is TRBV30, the J gene TRBJ2-1; D gene unclear. Trimming shortened V by 4 bases and J by 0 bases, and 13 bases separated the two germline ends. The germline V gene has CDR1 GTSNPN and CDR2 SVGIG (reference sequence). The CDR3 contains 15 residues.

Only a few counts were recorded for this clone. This chain connects TRBV5-1 to TRBJ2-5; D might be TRBD2 (6 bases). The V gene lost 4 bases and the J gene lost 2 bases, with 12 bases spanning the gap. Germline V gene lookup returns CDR1 SGHRS and CDR2 YFSETQ. The CDR3 covers 14 residues. DNA of the CDR3: TGCGCCAGCAGCCGGCAGGCGGGGCAAGAGACCCAGTACTTC. Protein: CASSRQAGQETQYF.

J is TRBJ2-1 and V is TRBV4-2; the match to TRBD2 covers 10 bases. Looked up from germline, CDR1 is LGHNA and CDR2 is YNFKEQ. V shed 0 bases, J shed 1 base, and the junction held 0 bases outside the gene matches. The CDR3 is made up of 16 amino acids. CDR3 loop: CASSQEAGGSYNEQFF. CDR3 in DNA: TGTGCCAGCAGCCAAGAAGCGGGGGGGTCCTACAATGAGCAGTTCTTC.

The V gene is TRBV18, the J gene TRBJ1-3, with TRBD1 as a possible D gene (5 bases). Germline V gene lookup returns CDR1 KGHSH and CDR2 LQKENI. The V end was cut by 3 bases, the J end by 3 bases, with 12 bases between. The CDR3 totals 15 residues. In nucleotides, the CDR3 is TGTGCCAGCTCACCGTGGGGGACTAGTGGAAACACCATATATTTT. It is translated as CASSPWGTSGNTIYF.

The chain couples TRBV28 to TRBJ2-2; 8 bases line up with TRBD1. Germline CDR1 reads MDHEN; CDR2 reads SYDVKM. V gave up 6 bases and J gave up 3 bases; unmatched junction bases: 6. The CDR3 consists of 15 residues. The CDR3 DNA follows: TGTGCCAGCAGAGGGACAGGACTTTACACCGGGGAGCTGTTTTTT. Protein sequence: CASRGTGLYTGELFF. The variable domain in full, completed from reference TRBV28 and TRBJ2-2, reads DVKVTQSSRYLVKRTGEKVFLECVQDMDHENMFWYRQDPGLGLRLIYFSYDVKMKEKGDIPEGYSVSREKKERFSLILESASTNQTSMYLCASRGTGLYTGELFFGEGSRLTVL.

The gene calls are TRBV20-1 and TRBJ2-3; 7 bases are a match to TRBD2. This CDR3 comprises 11 residues. CDR1 is DFQATT and CDR2 is SNEGSKA in the germline V gene (reference sequence). Germline trimming cut 5 bases from V and 5 bases from J; bases unmatched to any gene: 1. CDR3 bases: TGCAGTGCTTCGGGGGGAGATACGCAGTATTTT. It is translated as CSASGGDTQYF.

Notes on this clone: Compared with germline, one end of the junction differs, possibly owing to a read error. The J gene is TRBJ1-1, the V gene TRBV29-1; maybe TRBD1 (6 bases). Germline CDR1 reads SQVTM; CDR2 reads ANQGSEA. This CDR3 has 13 amino acids. In DNA form, the CDR3 reads TGCAGCGTGACACCGAGGGGAGGGGGAGAAGGTTTCTTT. Translating it yields CSVTPRGGGEGFF.

This sequence joins TRBV7-2 and TRBJ2-3; D is perhaps TRBD2 (6 bases). This CDR3 is 17 amino acids long. Trimming took off 6 bases at V and 3 bases at J, with 22 bases between the two ends. The germline V gene encodes CDR1 SGHTA and CDR2 FQGNSA. The CDR3 region is CASSQRAGGARTDTQYF. Here the CDR3 DNA reads TGTGCCAGCAGTCAGAGAGCCGGGGGAGCGCGAACAGATACGCAGTATTTT. The full variable domain, completed using reference TRBV7-2 and TRBJ2-3, is GAGVSQSPSNKVTEKGKDVELRCDPISGHTALYWYRQSLGQGLEFLIYFQGNSAPDKSGLPSDRFSAERTGGSVSTLTIQRTQQEDSAVYLCASSQRAGGARTDTQYFGPGTRLTVL.

This sequence joins TRBV4-1 and TRBJ2-7, with D unclear. Germline V gene data show CDR1 as MGHRA and CDR2 as YSYEKL. The CDR3 runs to 14 residues. V shed 4 bases and J shed 1 base, with 11 bases lying between them. The CDR3 DNA reads as TGCGCCAGCAGCCCCACGGAGAAGTCCTACGAGCAGTACTTC. Encoded protein: CASSPTEKSYEQYF.

This chain links TRBV6-4 with TRBJ2-2, with 14 nucleotides matching TRBD2. CDR1 and CDR2 from the germline V gene are MRHNA and SNTAGT. The CDR3 has 15 residues. The J segment lost 6 bases and the V segment lost 5 bases, leaving 2 bases of the junction unmatched. The CDR3 region is CASSTGLAGAGELFF. As DNA, the CDR3 is TGTGCCAGCAGTACGGGACTAGCGGGAGCCGGGGAGCTGTTTTTT.

The chain joins TRBV5-1 to TRBJ1-1; 10 bases map to TRBD1. This CDR3 comprises 16 residues. Germline V lookup: CDR1 SGHRS, CDR2 YFSETQ. The J segment lost 5 bases and the V segment lost 3 bases, leaving 10 bases of the junction unmatched. This CDR3 is CASSWEDRGWRTEAFF. The CDR3 DNA reads as TGCGCCAGCAGCTGGGAGGACAGGGGGTGGCGGACTGAAGCTTTCTTT.

The chain carries TRBV19 and TRBJ2-6; 8 nucleotides align to TRBD1. The CDR3 runs 17 residues. Germline lookup yields CDR1 LNHDA and CDR2 SQIVND (reference sequence). J lost 4 bases, V lost 3 bases, and 8 bases had no gene match. The CDR3 coding sequence is TGTGCCAGTAGTATCTGGCAGGGGGCGTACGGGGCCAACGTCCTGACTTTC. This translates into CASSIWQGAYGANVLTF.

The chain couples TRBV18 to TRBJ2-1; 8 bases map to TRBD2. The ends lost 0 bases at V and 11 bases at J; junction bases unmatched: 12. Germline CDR1 is KGHSH and CDR2 is LQKENI. The CDR3 extends over 16 amino acids. CDR3 sequence (DNA): TGTGCCAGCTCACCACCCTCCAGCGGGGGCGCCGGTCAGCAGTTCTTC. This sequence encodes CASSPPSSGGAGQQFF.

V and J are TRBV6-5 and TRBJ2-1; 8 bases align to TRBD2. Germline V gene lookup returns CDR1 MNHEY and CDR2 SVGAGI. The CDR3 has 14 amino acids. V dropped 2 bases and J dropped 4; count of bases not matched to a gene: 1. Here the CDR3 reads CASSYTSGYNEQFF. The CDR3 coding sequence is TGTGCCAGCAGTTACACTAGCGGATACAATGAGCAGTTCTTC.

The chain carries TRBV7-9 and TRBJ1-3; D gene ambiguous. Per germline, CDR1 SEHNR and CDR2 FQNEAQ (reference sequence). This CDR3 has 19 amino acids. The V and J ends lost 4 bases and 2 bases respectively, with 24 bases between them. The CDR3 here is CASSSRSWQVPPAGNTIYF. The CDR3, as DNA: TGTGCCAGCAGCTCCCGTTCGTGGCAGGTCCCCCCGGCTGGAAACACCATATATTTT.